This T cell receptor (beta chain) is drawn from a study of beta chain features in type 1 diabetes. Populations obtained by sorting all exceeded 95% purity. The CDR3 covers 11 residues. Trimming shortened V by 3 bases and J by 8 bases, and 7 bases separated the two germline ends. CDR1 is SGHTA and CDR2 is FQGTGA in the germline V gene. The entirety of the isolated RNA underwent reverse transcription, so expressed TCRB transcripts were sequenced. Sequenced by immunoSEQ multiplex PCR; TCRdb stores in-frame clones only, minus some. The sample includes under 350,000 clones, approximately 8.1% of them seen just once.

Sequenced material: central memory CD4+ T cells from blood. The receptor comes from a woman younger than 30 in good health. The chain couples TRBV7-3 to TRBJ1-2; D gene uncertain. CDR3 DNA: TGTGCCAGCAGCTTTGGGAGAGGCTACACCTTC. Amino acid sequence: CASSFGRGYTF. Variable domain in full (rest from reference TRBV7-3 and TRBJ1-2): GAGVSQTPSNKVTEKGKYVELRCDPISGHTALYWYRQSLGQGPEFLIYFQGTGAADDSGLPNDRFFAVRPEGSVSTLKIQRTERGDSAVYLCASSFGRGYTFGSGTRLTVV.